These 14 T cell receptor beta chains were all obtained from the same sample, sequenced in a study of shared clonotypes between healthy human individuals. Clones were sequenced by immunoSEQ multiplex PCR, and TCRdb holds only the in-frame ones, with some missing. The profile covers some 350,000 clones, with under 80% appearing a single time and about a tenth taken by the ten largest. Sequencing was carried out using memory CD4+ T cells sorted from blood. As to subset: CD45RA-negative fraction. The receptor set was obtained from a man aged 30 to 39 in good health.

V and J are TRBV9 and TRBJ2-5; D perhaps matches TRBD2 (5 bases). V lost 0 bases to trimming and J lost 5 bases, with 11 bases between them. Per the germline V gene, CDR1 is SGDLS and CDR2 is YYNGEE. CDR3 length equals 14 residues. CDR3 DNA sequence: TGTGCCAGCAGCGTAGTTCCCACGGGGGAGACCCAGTACTTC. Its protein product is CASSVVPTGETQYF.

V gene TRBV10-2 combines with J gene TRBJ2-1; possibly TRBD1 or TRBD2 for D (5 bases each). Germline V CDR1 and CDR2: WSHSY, SAAADI. V was cut by 6 bases and J by 0 bases, with 9 bases left in between. This CDR3 region has 14 residues. CDR3 sequence reads: CASSRESSYNEQFF. The CDR3 nucleotides are TGCGCCAGCAGCAGGGAGAGCTCCTACAATGAGCAGTTCTTC.

CDR3 in DNA: TGTGCCAGCTCACCACTGGGACAACCAGATACGCAGTATTTT. Its translation: CASSPLGQPDTQYF. V is TRBV18 and J is TRBJ2-3; D may be TRBD1 (6 bases). The V gene lost 1 base and the J gene lost 4 bases, with 9 bases spanning the gap. The V gene's germline CDR1 is KGHSH and CDR2 LQKENI. The CDR3 length is 14 residues.

The chain couples TRBV23-1 to TRBJ2-1; maybe TRBD1 (5 bases). TRBV23-1 is marked as an open reading frame, function uncertain. V was pared by 4 bases and J by 3 bases, with 10 bases between. This CDR3 contains 14 residues. This CDR3 is CASSPQGDYNEQFF. In DNA form, the CDR3 reads TGCGCCAGCAGTCCTCAGGGCGACTACAATGAGCAGTTCTTC.

This chain links TRBV6-6 with TRBJ1-2, with D possibly TRBD1 on 5 matching bases. V dropped 6 bases and J dropped 5 bases, with 13 bases sitting between them. The CDR3 runs to 13 residues. Germline CDR1 MNHNY, CDR2 SVGAGI (reference sequence). Here the CDR3 reads CASSTGQGYGYTF. CDR3 sequence (DNA): TGTGCCAGCAGCACCGGGCAGGGTTATGGCTACACCTTC.

In its sample, this clone was seen a few times. This chain's CDR3 is CSVGGRAYNEQFF. CDR3 nucleotide sequence: TGCAGCGTCGGCGGGAGGGCCTACAATGAGCAGTTCTTC. The chain recombines TRBV29-1 with TRBJ2-1, with 9 bases lining up with TRBD2. V gave up 6 bases and J gave up 2 bases; unmatched junction bases: 2. From germline, CDR1 is SQVTM and CDR2 ANQGSEA. The CDR3 totals 13 residues.

This clone was recorded many times. The chain joins TRBV5-6 to TRBJ2-7; 8 bases are shared with TRBD1. The CDR3 totals 14 residues. Germline CDR1 reads SGHDT; CDR2 reads YYEEEE. The trim removed 3 bases at V and 3 bases at J, leaving 5 bases unmatched. The CDR3 bases are TGTGCCAGCAGCTCCCCGGGACAGGACTACGAGCAGTACTTC. Protein sequence: CASSSPGQDYEQYF.

This clone was seen only once. The chain uses TRBV7-2 and TRBJ1-5; no clear D. The germline V and J ends were trimmed by 3 bases and 3 bases, with 6 bases remaining between them. Germline CDR1 is SGHTA and CDR2 is FQGNSA. This CDR3 region has 13 residues. The CDR3 bases are TGTGCCAGCAGCTTTGGGCCCAATCAGCCCCAGCATTTT. Its protein product is CASSFGPNQPQHF.

This sequence joins TRBV2 and TRBJ2-6; no firm D call. This CDR3 is 15 amino acids long. Germline V CDR1 and CDR2: SNHLY, FYNNEI. Trimming stripped 5 bases from V and 2 bases from J, with 10 bases between. CDR3 DNA sequence: TGTGCCAGCAGTAGGACCTGGGCTGGGGCCAACGTCCTGACTTTC. Its protein product is CASSRTWAGANVLTF.

V usage is TRBV28 and J usage is TRBJ1-4; 9 nucleotides agree with TRBD1. There are 15 residues in the CDR3. Unmatched junction bases numbered 5, after V lost 4 bases and J lost 5 bases. The V gene's germline CDR1 is MDHEN and CDR2 SYDVKM. The CDR3 coding sequence is TGTGCCAGCAGTTCCGGACAGGGGATGAATGAAAAACTGTTTTTT. Its protein product is CASSSGQGMNEKLFF.

V is TRBV7-9 and J is TRBJ2-7, with 7 bases fitting TRBD2. Germline V gene lookup returns CDR1 SEHNR and CDR2 FQNEAQ (reference sequence). The CDR3 totals 13 residues. The V gene end was trimmed by 5 bases and the J gene end by 8 bases; junction bases not matched to a gene: 9. The CDR3 sequence: CASSPQAGVQQYF. The CDR3 nucleotides read TGTGCCAGCAGCCCCCAGGCGGGAGTCCAGCAGTACTTC.

This chain joins TRBV6-6 and TRBJ1-3; D is possibly TRBD1 (5 bases). CDR1 and CDR2 from the germline V gene are MNHNY and SVGAGI (reference sequence). CDR3 length equals 16 residues. Trimming removed 4 bases at V and 3 bases at J, with 16 bases between. The CDR3 sequence is CASSFRGAGVGNTIYF. The DNA for the CDR3 is TGTGCCAGCAGTTTCCGCGGGGCGGGTGTTGGAAACACCATATATTTT.

CDR3 in DNA: TGTGCCAGCAGTGAAACCGGGACTTACACCGGGGAGCTGTTTTTT. Translating gives CASSETGTYTGELFF. The chain combines TRBV6-1 with TRBJ2-2; D is perhaps TRBD2 (6 bases). V was shortened by 2 bases and J by 3 bases, with 10 bases between the two germline ends. The germline gives CDR1 MNHNS, CDR2 SASEGT. The CDR3 totals 15 residues.

This chain connects TRBV28 to TRBJ1-2; 9 bases fit TRBD1. V shed 5 bases, J shed 3 bases, and the junction held 10 bases outside the gene matches. Germline V gives CDR1 MDHEN, CDR2 SYDVKM. The CDR3 has 16 residues. CDR3 in amino acids: CASSPSNRGPYYGYTF. The CDR3 region has the DNA TGTGCCAGCAGTCCCTCCAACAGGGGGCCCTACTATGGCTACACCTTC.